Sequencing of this T cell receptor (beta chain) was carried out in a study of cytomegalovirus exposure and HLA in healthy donors. Study-wide findings and caveats: Presence/absence comparisons presumed near-even sequencing depth among donors. As immune exposure information, only CMV serostatus was available. A later analysis linked a missense DCLRE1C variant to TCR beta V- and J-gene trimming.

As regards this clone: Its antigen is still unknown.

This CDR3 is built from 13 residues. Unmatched junction bases numbered 7, after V lost 6 bases and J lost 8 bases. The germline gives CDR1 MNHEY, CDR2 SMNVEV (reference sequence). A multiplex PCR was run with 60 Vbeta primers and 13 Jbeta primers. As originally analysed: Unique TCR beta chains totaled some 80 million in a later count, with 8.5 million to 12 million of them shared. TCRdb keeps only in-frame clones here, not all; method: immunoSEQ multiplex PCR. That table furnishes V, J and clone size, whereas the DNA furnished D and trimming. The data hold some 150,000 clones, with more than 75% observed a single time.

Material: PBMCs. The receptor was derived from a male donor in good health and CMV-seronegative. The V and J genes are TRBV27 and TRBJ1-1, with 9 positions matching TRBD1. The CDR3 bases are TGTGCCAGCAGCGTGGACAGGGGAACCGAAGCTTTCTTT. Its translation is CASSVDRGTEAFF.